This T cell receptor beta chain stems from a study of metastatic and nonmetastatic thyroid tumors. Study results and caveats: Malignant tumors reportedly showed significantly higher TCR beta diversity than benign nodules in both blood and tumor.

The CDR3 totals 15 residues. With 1 base clipped from V and 4 bases from J, the junction kept 6 bases outside the gene matches. CDR1 SEHNR and CDR2 FQNEAQ come from the germline V gene (reference sequence). Prior to thyroid surgery, none of the patients had received any treatment. This clone was counted ten times or more. The antigen is unknown. TCRdb recomputed clones from the PCR reads via MiXCR. The sample shows just over 15,000 clones, nearly 35% of them seen only once. This rearrangement joins TRBV7-9 to TRBJ2-5; 7 bases are shared with TRBD1. Sequenced input: tumor tissue. This receptor was obtained from a male donor with papillary thyroid cancer or a benign thyroid nodule (not recorded which). Some clones in this sample may be carry-over from other donors' samples. Here the CDR3 DNA reads TGTGCCAGCAGCTTAGTCACAGGGGCTGGAGAGACCCAGTACTTC. Protein: CASSLVTGAGETQYF.